The next 16 T cell receptor beta chains were all read from a single sample in a study of T cell changes during pregnancy in multiple sclerosis. Sequencing was performed with immunoSEQ multiplex PCR; in TCRdb, only in-frame clones are kept and a portion is missing. The sample records around 63,000 clones, 90% to 95% being singletons. This specimen was peripheral blood, taken after pregnancy. Receptors originate from a female donor in good health, enrolled as a control in a pregnancy study.

The chain couples TRBV18 to TRBJ2-3; maybe TRBD2 (7 bases). Germline V lookup: CDR1 KGHSH, CDR2 LQKENI. V dropped 3 bases and J dropped 2 bases, with 18 bases sitting between them. There are 17 residues in the CDR3. The chain's CDR3 is CASSPYARGGTTDTQYF. Here the CDR3 DNA reads TGTGCCAGCTCACCTTACGCCAGGGGAGGGACCACAGATACGCAGTATTTT.

The chain uses TRBV19 and TRBJ2-5; maybe TRBD1 (6 bases). Trimming took 6 bases from V and 2 from J, leaving 19 bases between them. CDR3 length: 16 residues. Germline values: CDR1 LNHDA, CDR2 SQIVND (reference sequence). The CDR3 nucleotides are TGTGCCAGTAGCGAGAGGAATAAGGGGACACAAGAGACCCAGTACTTC. Translating it yields CASSERNKGTQETQYF.

The chain employs TRBV11-1 and TRBJ2-7, with D possibly being TRBD2 (7 bases). The germline V and J ends were trimmed by 0 bases and 5 bases, with 17 bases remaining between them. The CDR3 sequence is 16 residues long. CDR1 is SGHAT, CDR2 FQDESV, per germline (reference sequence). In DNA form, the CDR3 reads TGTGCCAGCAGCTTAGCGGTGGGGGGGCCGGGCGACGAGCAGTACTTC. Translation gives CASSLAVGGPGDEQYF.

The J gene is TRBJ1-4, the V gene TRBV5-5; 12 nucleotides line up with TRBD1. This CDR3 is 17 amino acids long. The germline V gene has CDR1 SGHKS and CDR2 YYEKEE (reference sequence). The V and J ends lost 3 bases and 6 bases, in that order; junction bases with no gene match: 9. The CDR3 bases are TGTGCCAGCAGCTGGGACAGGGGGCTTACCGTTGATGAAAAACTGTTTTTT. This translates into CASSWDRGLTVDEKLFF. The entire variable domain, with the rest obtained from reference TRBV5-5 and TRBJ1-4, is as follows: DAGVTQSPTHLIKTRGQQVTLRCSPISGHKSVSWYQQVLGQGPQFIFQYYEKEERGRGNFPDRFSARQFPNYSSELNVNALLLGDSALYLCASSWDRGLTVDEKLFFGSGTQLSVL.

The J gene is TRBJ2-7, the V gene TRBV5-5; maybe TRBD2 (6 bases). V was trimmed by 2 bases and J by 3 bases, leaving 15 bases between them. The CDR3 covers 15 residues. Germline loops: CDR1 SGHKS, CDR2 YYEKEE (reference sequence). The DNA of the CDR3 is TGTGCCAGCAGCTTTCGGGAGCCCGGGGGCTACGAGCAGTACTTC. Translating gives CASSFREPGGYEQYF.

The chain joins TRBV5-1 to TRBJ2-5, with a possible D match to TRBD1 (7 bases). This CDR3 contains 15 residues. The germline V and J ends were trimmed by 6 bases and 2 bases, with 17 bases remaining between them. CDR1 and CDR2 from the germline V gene are SGHRS and YFSETQ. CDR3 sequence: CASTFPGGPQETQYF. The CDR3 coding sequence is TGCGCCAGCACCTTCCCAGGGGGGCCTCAAGAGACCCAGTACTTC.

The V call is TRBV10-1, the J call TRBJ2-7; TRBD1 matches 7 bases. Germline-derived CDR1 and CDR2 are WNHNN and SYGVQD (reference sequence). V dropped 5 bases and J dropped 0; count of bases not matched to a gene: 10. The CDR3 totals 16 residues. The CDR3 DNA sequence: TGCGCCAGCAGTAAAGGTGGACAGGAGAGCTCCTACGAGCAGTACTTC. Its protein product is CASSKGGQESSYEQYF.

The V gene is TRBV4-2, the J gene TRBJ2-5, with 9 bases matching TRBD2. J was trimmed by 3 bases and V by 2 bases; bases with no gene match: 1. The CDR3 contains 14 residues. Per germline, CDR1 LGHNA and CDR2 YNFKEQ. This chain's CDR3 is CASSQLAGEETQYF. CDR3 bases: TGTGCCAGCAGCCAATTAGCGGGGGAAGAGACCCAGTACTTC.

The chain uses TRBV5-5 and TRBJ2-2, with D possibly matching TRBD2 (6 bases). Germline V gene lookup returns CDR1 SGHKS and CDR2 YYEKEE (reference sequence). The CDR3 is made up of 16 amino acids. V was clipped by 2 bases and J by 4 bases, with 15 bases between them. CDR3 region: CASSLSGTSATGELFF. The DNA for the CDR3 is TGTGCCAGCAGCTTATCCGGGACTTCAGCCACCGGGGAGCTGTTTTTT.

The chain joins TRBV9 to TRBJ2-5; 13 nucleotides agree with TRBD2. Germline lookup yields CDR1 SGDLS and CDR2 YYNGEE. V lost 4 bases, J lost 2 bases, and 5 bases stayed unmatched. This CDR3 comprises 16 residues. In nucleotides, the CDR3 is TGTGCCAGCAGCTTCACGGGACTAGCGGGGCAAGAGACCCAGTACTTC. As protein: CASSFTGLAGQETQYF.

This chain links TRBV5-4 with TRBJ1-2, with a possible D match to TRBD1 (5 bases). The germline CDR1 and CDR2 sequences are SGHNT and YYREEE (reference sequence). The CDR3 extends over 16 amino acids. The V gene lost 3 bases and the J gene lost 7 bases, with 22 bases spanning the gap. The DNA of the CDR3 is TGTGCCAGCAGCTCCTCGGCGGGGCTTTTCTTTAGTGGCTACACCTTC. It is translated as CASSSSAGLFFSGYTF.

The rearrangement links TRBV7-2 to TRBJ2-7; no firm D call. Germline loops: CDR1 SGHTA, CDR2 FQGNSA. Trimming removed 4 bases from V and 2 bases from J, with 18 bases in between. CDR3 length: 16 amino acids. This CDR3 is CASSSLPMRNTYEQYF. Here the CDR3 DNA reads TGTGCCAGCAGCTCCCTGCCCATGAGAAATACCTACGAGCAGTACTTC.

This clone was detected once. The CDR3 is CATSSATGEIGELFF. The CDR3 bases are TGTGCCACCAGCTCCGCGACAGGGGAAATCGGGGAGCTGTTTTTT. This chain links TRBV15 with TRBJ2-2; 8 bases match TRBD1. The germline CDR1 and CDR2 sequences are LNHNV and YYDKDF (reference sequence). This CDR3 contains 15 residues. With V trimmed by 5 bases and J by 7 bases, 9 bases remained unmatched.

The CDR3 region has the DNA TGTGCCAGCAGCCAAGCTACAGGGGGAGGGGGCTACACCTTC. It yields the protein CASSQATGGGGYTF. The gene calls are TRBV4-2 and TRBJ1-2, with 8 bases that match TRBD1. Unmatched junction bases numbered 6, after V lost 1 base and J lost 8 bases. Germline V gene lookup returns CDR1 LGHNA and CDR2 YNFKEQ. The CDR3 length is 14 residues.

J is TRBJ2-1 and V is TRBV18; D unclear. CDR1 and CDR2 from the germline V gene are KGHSH and LQKENI. V lost 3 bases and J lost 6, with 9 bases in between. The CDR3 runs 13 residues. The CDR3 loop reads CASSPQATNEQFF. The CDR3 bases are TGTGCCAGCTCACCCCAGGCGACCAATGAGCAGTTCTTC.

The chain uses TRBV4-2 and TRBJ2-7; 8 bases match TRBD1. Per germline, CDR1 LGHNA and CDR2 YNFKEQ. The CDR3 totals 16 residues. V trimming: 0 bases; J trimming: 3 bases; junction bases outside the gene matches: 7. The CDR3 protein is CASSQDPDTGGYEQYF. The CDR3, as DNA: TGTGCCAGCAGCCAAGATCCGGACACAGGGGGCTACGAGCAGTACTTC.